This passage covers 21 T cell receptor beta chains from one sample sequenced in a study of T cell changes during pregnancy in multiple sclerosis. Clones were read by immunoSEQ multiplex PCR, and TCRdb kept only the in-frame ones, dropping some. The profile shows about 23,000 clones, approximately 87% of them singletons. The material sequenced was CD8+ T cells from peripheral blood mononuclear cells, taken before pregnancy. Receptors were obtained from a female donor with multiple sclerosis, enrolled in a pregnancy study.

J is TRBJ1-1 and V is TRBV5-1, with 10 positions matching TRBD1. This CDR3 comprises 15 residues. Germline assignment: CDR1 SGHRS and CDR2 YFSETQ. After removal of 7 bases from V and 7 bases from J, the junction contained 13 bases not matched to a gene. The CDR3 loop reads CASSSRDRGPDEAFF. The CDR3 DNA sequence: TGCGCCAGCTCGTCCCGGGACAGGGGACCCGATGAAGCTTTCTTT.

With regard to this clone: With a much larger clone just one base away, this may be a read error. CDR3 protein: CASNLQGTTKAFF. The CDR3 DNA follows: TGTGCCAGCAATCTACAGGGTACCACTAAAGCTTTCTTT. The V and J genes are TRBV6-5 and TRBJ1-1; D might be TRBD1 (6 bases). The CDR3 length is 13 residues. Per the germline V gene, CDR1 is MNHEY and CDR2 is SVGAGI.

The chain carries TRBV6-5 and TRBJ1-5, with D possibly being TRBD1 (5 bases). The CDR3 loop spans 14 amino acids. Germline V gene lookup returns CDR1 MNHEY and CDR2 SVGAGI. Trimming cost V 5 bases and J 2 bases, with 10 bases left between them. CDR3 sequence (DNA): TGTGCCAGCAGTGCCGACAGAGGCAATCAGCCCCAGCATTTT. This encodes CASSADRGNQPQHF.

The chain is built from TRBV6-4 and TRBJ2-3; D unclear. V dropped 3 bases and J dropped 2 bases, with 6 bases sitting between them. The CDR3 totals 13 residues. CDR1 is MRHNA, CDR2 SNTAGT, per germline. CDR3 in amino acids: CASSESNTDTQYF. CDR3 nucleotides: TGTGCCAGCAGTGAGAGCAACACAGATACGCAGTATTTT.

The chain combines TRBV28 with TRBJ1-5, with 9 nucleotides matching TRBD1. Germline V gives CDR1 MDHEN, CDR2 SYDVKM. This CDR3 comprises 17 residues. V was pared by 7 bases and J by 4 bases, with 14 bases of the junction left unmatched. DNA for the CDR3: TGTGCCAGCATCCGCTCGGCGGGGACAGGGTATAATCAGCCCCAGCATTTT. This gives the protein CASIRSAGTGYNQPQHF.

The CDR3 spells CASSLGRQPNYGYTF. CDR3 nucleotides: TGTGCCAGCAGCTTAGGTAGACAGCCCAACTATGGCTACACCTTC. The gene calls are TRBV7-9 and TRBJ1-2, with D tentatively TRBD1 (5 bases). V lost 1 base, J lost 2 bases, and 11 bases lay in between. Germline V CDR1 and CDR2: SEHNR, FQNEAQ (reference sequence). The CDR3 runs 15 residues.

The rearrangement joins TRBV11-3 to TRBJ1-2, with D maybe TRBD1 (5 bases). CDR3 length equals 15 residues. From germline, CDR1 is SGHNT and CDR2 YENEEA. V lost 3 bases, J lost 9 bases, and 20 bases lay in between. The CDR3 DNA reads TGTGCCAGCAGCTTGGGGACTATATCCCTCCTGAGCTACACCTTC. Translation gives CASSLGTISLLSYTF.

The V call is TRBV6-5, the J call TRBJ1-1; D is perhaps TRBD1 (6 bases). Trimming removed 3 bases from V and 1 base from J, with 9 bases in between. Germline CDR1 reads MNHEY; CDR2 reads SVGAGI. This CDR3 has 14 amino acids. The CDR3 region is CASSYVGQNTEAFF. The CDR3 nucleotides read TGTGCCAGCAGTTATGTGGGACAGAACACTGAAGCTTTCTTT.

This chain joins TRBV29-1 and TRBJ2-4; TRBD2 agrees at 7 bases. Germline V gene data show CDR1 as SQVTM and CDR2 as ANQGSEA. The CDR3 totals 13 residues. Unmatched junction bases numbered 4, after V lost 3 bases and J lost 5 bases. This CDR3 is CSVDAGVQNIQYF. DNA for the CDR3: TGCAGCGTTGATGCGGGAGTACAAAACATTCAGTACTTC.

This clone came up once. This rearrangement joins TRBV4-1 to TRBJ2-7; possibly TRBD1 for D (6 bases). CDR1 is MGHRA and CDR2 is YSYEKL in the germline V gene. V gave up 0 bases and J gave up 3 bases, with 9 bases separating them. The CDR3 is 14 residues long. CDR3 DNA sequence: TGCGCCAGCAGCCAAGATAGGGGGTTCTACGAGCAGTACTTC. This encodes CASSQDRGFYEQYF.

V usage is TRBV7-2 and J usage is TRBJ2-1, with TRBD2 matching 8 bases. The CDR3 runs to 15 residues. CDR1 is SGHTA, CDR2 FQGNSA, per germline. Losses at the gene ends were 2 bases for V and 6 bases for J; bases not matched to a gene: 6. CDR3 sequence (DNA): TGTGCCAGCAGCTTATTGGCGGGAGGCCCCAATGAGCAGTTCTTC. It is translated as CASSLLAGGPNEQFF.

The V and J genes are TRBV6-4 and TRBJ2-5, with 11 bases matching TRBD2. J was trimmed by 2 bases and V by 5 bases; bases with no gene match: 7. Germline assignment: CDR1 MRHNA and CDR2 SNTAGT. This CDR3 contains 16 residues. CDR3 sequence (DNA): TGTGCCAGCAGTCCCCTAGCGGGAGGAGGGCAAGAGACCCAGTACTTC. Encoded protein: CASSPLAGGGQETQYF.

The chain employs TRBV6-6 and TRBJ2-5; 8 nucleotides line up with TRBD1. V lost 0 bases to trimming and J lost 5 bases; unmatched junction nucleotides: 8. This CDR3 is 16 amino acids long. Germline loops: CDR1 MNHNY, CDR2 SVGAGI (reference sequence). The CDR3 region is CASSYSIRGRGETQYF. In DNA form, the CDR3 reads TGTGCCAGCAGTTACTCGATCAGGGGGCGCGGGGAGACCCAGTACTTC.

The chain recombines TRBV5-1 with TRBJ1-1; 8 positions agree with TRBD1. The CDR3 contains 18 residues. The V segment lost 3 bases and the J segment 4 bases; nucleotides outside the gene matches: 17. Germline CDR1 is SGHRS and CDR2 is YFSETQ. Here the CDR3 DNA reads TGCGCCAGCAGCTGGCTTACCGACAGGGGAACAGAGAGCACTGAAGCTTTCTTT. It encodes CASSWLTDRGTESTEAFF.

The rearrangement links TRBV28 to TRBJ2-7; a possible D gene is TRBD1 (5 bases). V dropped 7 bases and J dropped 3 bases, with 16 bases sitting between them. The germline V gene encodes CDR1 MDHEN and CDR2 SYDVKM. The CDR3 spans 14 residues. The CDR3 bases are TGTGCCAGCACTCCTGGGGCGTTTGGCTACGAGCAGTACTTC. It codes for CASTPGAFGYEQYF.

Only one count was recorded for this clone. The gene calls are TRBV21-1 and TRBJ2-7; the table's D call, TRBD1, has no DNA check behind it. TRBV21-1 is a pseudogene locus. CDR3 size: 13 residues. CDR3 nucleotide sequence: TGTGCCAGCAGCAAAGCGACAAGATACGAGCAGTACTTC. Translated: CASSKATRYEQYF.

The gene calls are TRBV9 and TRBJ1-2; weak D call: TRBD1 (5 bases). This CDR3 spans 14 amino acids. V was cut by 7 bases and J by 3 bases, with 16 bases left in between. Looked up from germline, CDR1 is SGDLS and CDR2 is YYNGEE. The CDR3 DNA sequence: TGTGCCAGCGGATCCTCCCCGGGGGACTATGGCTACACCTTC. Protein: CASGSSPGDYGYTF.

The chain carries TRBV7-8 and TRBJ2-7; 7 positions match TRBD1. V trimming: 5 bases; J trimming: 3 bases; junction bases outside the gene matches: 7. There are 14 residues in the CDR3. Germline values: CDR1 SGHVS, CDR2 FQNEAQ. The CDR3 DNA sequence: TGTGCCAGCAGCCCTAGGACAGGAGTCTACGAGCAGTACTTC. This codes for CASSPRTGVYEQYF.

The V and J genes are TRBV15 and TRBJ2-2; D may be TRBD2 (6 bases). Germline V CDR1 and CDR2: LNHNV, YYDKDF (reference sequence). The CDR3 totals 16 residues. The V end lost 4 bases, the J end lost 2 bases, and 14 bases lay between the germline ends. This CDR3 reads CATSTWTTSNTGELFF. CDR3 DNA: TGTGCCACCAGCACCTGGACTACAAGTAACACCGGGGAGCTGTTTTTT.

This chain joins TRBV19 and TRBJ2-7, with D unresolved. The V gene lost 5 bases and the J gene lost 3 bases, with 20 bases spanning the gap. The CDR3 length is 16 residues. Germline-derived CDR1 and CDR2 are LNHDA and SQIVND (reference sequence). CDR3 residues: CASSLLMVASHYEQYF. The CDR3 nucleotides read TGTGCCAGTAGTTTATTAATGGTCGCCAGTCACTACGAGCAGTACTTC.

This clone showed up just once. CDR3 DNA sequence: TGTGCCAGCAGCTTCGGAGAACCGGGAGGCACTGAAGCTTTCTTT. Translated, it gives CASSFGEPGGTEAFF. The chain employs TRBV13 and TRBJ1-1; D ambiguous. This CDR3 is 15 amino acids long. Trimming took 3 bases from V and 4 from J, leaving 15 bases between them. CDR1 PRHDT and CDR2 FYEKMQ come from the germline V gene (reference sequence). The variable domain in full, completed from reference TRBV13 and TRBJ1-1, reads AAGVIQSPRHLIKEKRETATLKCYPIPRHDTVYWYQQGPGQDPQFLISFYEKMQSDKGSIPDRFSAQQFSDYHSELNMSSLELGDSALYFCASSFGEPGGTEAFFGQGTRLTVV.